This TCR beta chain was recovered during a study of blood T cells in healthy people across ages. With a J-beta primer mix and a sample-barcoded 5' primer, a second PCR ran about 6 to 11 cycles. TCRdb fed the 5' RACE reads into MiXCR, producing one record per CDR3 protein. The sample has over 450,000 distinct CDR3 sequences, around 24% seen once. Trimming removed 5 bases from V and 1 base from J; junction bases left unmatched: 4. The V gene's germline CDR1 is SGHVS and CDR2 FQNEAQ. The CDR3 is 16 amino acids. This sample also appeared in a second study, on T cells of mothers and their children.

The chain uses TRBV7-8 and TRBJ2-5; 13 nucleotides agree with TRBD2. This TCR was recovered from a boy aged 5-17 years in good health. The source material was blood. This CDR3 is CASSPTSGGSQETQYF. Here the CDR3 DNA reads TGTGCCAGCAGCCCGACTAGCGGGGGGTCCCAAGAGACCCAGTACTTC.